The subject of this entry is one TCR beta chain. This sample is part of a study of blood T cell repertoires in COVID-19. As for the study in general: T cells, B-cell-depleted T cells, or PBMCs supplied cDNA or gDNA.

As processed by the authors: Using reference gene primer amplification, nucleated cell counts were estimated. The method was immunoSEQ multiplex PCR; TCRdb's version includes in-frame clones alone and lacks a portion of them. That table furnishes V, J and clone size, whereas the DNA furnished D and trimming. The repertoire holds hundreds of thousands of clones, with 65% to 85% as singletons. The CDR3 extends over 15 amino acids. J lost 10 bases, V lost 5 bases, and 9 bases had no gene match. Looked up from germline, CDR1 is SGHTA and CDR2 is FQGTGA. This TCR was sampled from a woman between 35 and 50 years old with acute COVID-19. The specimen was PBMCs or T cells enriched from blood (not recorded which). The chain joins TRBV7-3 to TRBJ1-6, with 9 bases matching TRBD1. The CDR3 is CASSPRGTGKSPLHF. Here the CDR3 DNA reads TGTGCCAGCAGCCCGCGGGGGACAGGGAAATCACCCCTCCACTTT.